The entry below gives a single T cell receptor beta chain sequence along with its context. This clonotype has just a few counts. Its antigen target is currently unknown. Nothing much larger sits one base from this clone, and base qualities are not available. The sample originates from a study of human T cells and chemical hapten exposure (dated by TCRdb to about 2021). Background on the whole study: For sensitization, 2% DPC in acetone was applied to a roughly 2 cm by roughly 2 cm area of upper inner arm skin. Throughout the roughly 24-week study period, patients were also given weekly therapeutic DPC doses on the scalp. Patch testing on the upper back used Finn chambers containing 0.01% DPC, with scoring done after 6 days according to International Contact Dermatitis Research Group standards. Alopecia areata with under or over 50% scalp involvement, alopecia totalis and alopecia universalis were represented in the patient cohort, which was mostly female. Libraries were pooled for sequencing, and variation in per-sample TCR yields was attributed mainly to small differences in library volumes within the pool. In alopecia patients, the study followed how the peripheral blood TCR repertoire changed in vivo over primary and secondary sensitization to diphenylcyclopropenone (DPC), a hapten. Blood samples were taken from patients before sensitization (week 0) and then at 2, 6 and about 24 weeks after DPC sensitization. For TCR sequencing, blood came from over 25 alopecia patients at anywhere from one to four time points (pre-sensitization, 2, 6 and 24 weeks).

V and J lose 1 base and 0 bases, and a span of 3 bases separates them. From the cysteine up to the phenylalanine, the CDR3 has a length of 14 residues. Just the 42-base CDR3 DNA is kept, in frame starting at base 1. Per the germline V gene (reference sequence), MNHEY is the CDR1 and SMNVEV is the CDR2. The time point label corresponds to: patch test 1, 2 weeks after DPC sensitization. Reading the label with the study, this specimen's treatment or condition is: therapeutic diphenylcyclopropenone sensitization with weekly scalp DPC. Blood at each patch-test visit was drawn before the patch test was applied. To be eligible, patients had to be aged 18 to 70, diagnosed with alopecia and judged suitable for DPC therapy, while pregnant patients were excluded. Total RNA was isolated from unfractionated whole blood collected in Tempus Blood RNA tubes. Libraries were built with RACE. Reads for this sample came from a NextSeq 500. During library preparation, unique molecular identifiers were attached to individual cDNA molecules so that TCRs could be counted in a quantitative, reproducible way. For every blood RNA sample, sequencing covered both the TCR alpha and TCR beta chains. In the original analysis: The median number of TCRs per sample was 95,638, ranging from roughly 20,000 to 700,000. The Decombinator software suite was used to annotate the V, J and CDR3 of the TCR reads. For the PS versus PT1 abundance plots, all samples were subsampled to the same number of TCRs (28,000). Expanded TCRs were defined as absent before sensitization and observed at least eight times at the 2-week time point. In TCRdb, the public reads were trimmed at Q25 with fastp and aligned with MiXCR, with productive beta chains retained. Merged by CDR3 protein, the rows form single entries marked with the most common genes and DNA. The V and J calls were determined by TCRdb, not by the authors. This sample comprises a few hundred thousand distinct CDR3 sequences, about 4.4% of them detected only once. The ten largest clones represent under 3% of the sample.

General study outcomes and caveats: The number of TCRs above 1 in 1000 frequency did not change with DPC sensitization; there was no evidence of global repertoire structure alterations. After repeated subsampling, the strength of the expansion versus patch-test correlation and the threshold at which it became significant changed. Patch test score was positively correlated with the number of PT1 expanded TCRs, with significance at thresholds 8, 16 and 32 but not at 4. All patients had alopecia, a presumed autoimmune disease, so their immune response might differ from that of healthy individuals. Expanded TCRs formed significantly more large CDR3 similarity clusters than pre-sensitization or healthy control sets, consistent with antigen-driven responses.

This sequence originates from a woman in her fifties or sixties with alopecia areata. Some clones in this sample may be carry-over from other donors' samples. The material sequenced was whole blood, taken in connection with sensitization to the hapten diphenylcyclopropenone (DPC). The chain couples TRBV27 to TRBJ2-2; confidence is insufficient to name the D gene. The nucleotide sequence reads TGTGCCAGCAGTTTATTACCGAACACCGGGGAGCTGTTTTTT. This encodes CASSLLPNTGELFF.